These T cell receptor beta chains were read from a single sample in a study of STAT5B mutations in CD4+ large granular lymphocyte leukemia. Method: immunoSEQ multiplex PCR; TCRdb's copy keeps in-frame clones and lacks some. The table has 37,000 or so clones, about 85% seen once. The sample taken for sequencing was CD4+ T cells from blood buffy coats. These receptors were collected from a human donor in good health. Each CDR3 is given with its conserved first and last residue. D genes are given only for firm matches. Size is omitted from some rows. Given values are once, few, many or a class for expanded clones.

CDR3 DNA: TGTGCCAGCAGCTTGGACCGCTACGAGCAGTACTTC; CDR3 protein: CASSLDRYEQYF; V gene: TRBV5-4; clone size: few; D gene: .; J gene: TRBJ2-7
CDR3 DNA: TGTGCCAGTAGGGGGACAGGGTGGTTCTTC; CDR3 protein: CASRGTGWFF; V gene: TRBV19; clone size: .; D gene: TRBD1; J gene: TRBJ2-1
CDR3 DNA: TGTGCCAGCAGCCCACAACAGAACTATGGCTACACCTTC; CDR3 protein: CASSPQQNYGYTF; V gene: TRBV28; clone size: .; D gene: .; J gene: TRBJ1-2
CDR3 DNA: TGTGCCAGCAGTCGGGACTCCTACGAGCAGTACTTC; CDR3 protein: CASSRDSYEQYF; V gene: TRBV6-6; clone size: .; D gene: .; J gene: TRBJ2-7
CDR3 DNA: TGTGCCAGCAGCCCCGGACAGGGGTTCTACTATGGCTACACCTTC; CDR3 protein: CASSPGQGFYYGYTF; V gene: TRBV6-6; clone size: .; D gene: TRBD1; J gene: TRBJ1-2
CDR3 DNA: TGTGCCAGCAGCGGGTCACAGGGAAACCCTACAATAGGCGAGCAGTACTTC; CDR3 protein: CASSGSQGNPTIGEQYF; V gene: TRBV5-4; clone size: .; D gene: .; J gene: TRBJ2-7
CDR3 DNA: TGTGCCAGTAGTATGGGGGTCGGGGAGCTGTTTTTT; CDR3 protein: CASSMGVGELFF; V gene: TRBV19; clone size: .; D gene: .; J gene: TRBJ2-2
CDR3 DNA: TGTGCCAGTTCTATGAGGGAGCGGGAGACCCAGTACTTC; CDR3 protein: CASSMRERETQYF; V gene: TRBV14; clone size: few; D gene: .; J gene: TRBJ2-5
CDR3 DNA: TGTGCCAGCAGTGAAACAGGTACCGGGGAGCTGTTTTTT; CDR3 protein: CASSETGTGELFF; V gene: TRBV6-1; clone size: .; D gene: .; J gene: TRBJ2-2
CDR3 DNA: TGTGCCAGCAGCTTATGGAGCGATGAGCAGTTCTTC; CDR3 protein: CASSLWSDEQFF; V gene: TRBV7-2; clone size: .; D gene: .; J gene: TRBJ2-1
CDR3 DNA: TGTGCCAGCACTCTACGGAACTCCTACGAGCAGTACTTC; CDR3 protein: CASTLRNSYEQYF; V gene: TRBV28; clone size: .; D gene: .; J gene: TRBJ2-7
CDR3 DNA: TGTGCCAGCAGCGGACGGGGAACTGAGGGCTACACCTTC; CDR3 protein: CASSGRGTEGYTF; V gene: TRBV11-2; clone size: few; D gene: .; J gene: TRBJ1-2
CDR3 DNA: TGTGCCAGCAGGCTCCCAGGGACGCGAGACTATGGCTACACCTTC; CDR3 protein: CASRLPGTRDYGYTF; V gene: TRBV2; clone size: .; D gene: .; J gene: TRBJ1-2
CDR3 DNA: TGCGCCAGCAGTCAATCGGGGACTAGCGGTTACAATGAGCAGTTCTTC; CDR3 protein: CASSQSGTSGYNEQFF; V gene: TRBV23-1; clone size: .; D gene: TRBD2; J gene: TRBJ2-1
CDR3 DNA: TGTGCCAGCAATCCCGGAAGACTAGCGGGAGGAAACACCGGGGAGCTGTTTTTT; CDR3 protein: CASNPGRLAGGNTGELFF; V gene: TRBV7-2; clone size: .; D gene: TRBD2; J gene: TRBJ2-2
CDR3 DNA: TGTGCCAGCAGCAAAGCGGACAGGGATAACTATGGCTACACCTTC; CDR3 protein: CASSKADRDNYGYTF; V gene: TRBV21-1; clone size: .; D gene: .; J gene: TRBJ1-2
CDR3 DNA: TGTGCCAGCAGCTACGGAACATACAATGAGCAGTTCTTC; CDR3 protein: CASSYGTYNEQFF; V gene: TRBV5-5; clone size: once; D gene: .; J gene: TRBJ2-1
CDR3 DNA: TGTGCCAGCAGTGACAGGGTCAGCATGAACACTGAAGCTTTCTTT; CDR3 protein: CASSDRVSMNTEAFF; V gene: TRBV6-1; clone size: .; D gene: .; J gene: TRBJ1-1
CDR3 DNA: TGTGCCAGCAGCTTAGGCGGGAGGAGTTCAACTGAGCAGTTCTTC; CDR3 protein: CASSLGGRSSTEQFF; V gene: TRBV11-3; clone size: .; D gene: TRBD2; J gene: TRBJ2-1
CDR3 DNA: TGTGCCAGCAGCTCACAGCGGAACAGGGGGCGCGGCTACACCTTC; CDR3 protein: CASSSQRNRGRGYTF; V gene: TRBV7-2; clone size: .; D gene: TRBD1; J gene: TRBJ1-2
CDR3 DNA: TGCGCCAGCAGCTGGGGGACAACCTACAATGAGCAGTTCTTC; CDR3 protein: CASSWGTTYNEQFF; V gene: TRBV5-1; clone size: .; D gene: .; J gene: TRBJ2-1
CDR3 DNA: TGTGCCAGCAGTGAAGGACTGACAGATACGCAGTATTTT; CDR3 protein: CASSEGLTDTQYF; V gene: TRBV2; clone size: .; D gene: .; J gene: TRBJ2-3
CDR3 DNA: TGTGCCAGTAGCCCCGGGACAGAGAAGGATACGCAGTATTTT; CDR3 protein: CASSPGTEKDTQYF; V gene: TRBV19; clone size: .; D gene: TRBD1; J gene: TRBJ2-3
CDR3 DNA: TGTGCCAGCAGCTTACCAGCGGGAGGGCGAGAGCAGTTCTTC; CDR3 protein: CASSLPAGGREQFF; V gene: TRBV7-2; clone size: .; D gene: TRBD2; J gene: TRBJ2-1
CDR3 DNA: TGTGCCAGCGAGACTCCCAGGCGAGGCTACACCTTC; CDR3 protein: CASETPRRGYTF; V gene: TRBV28; clone size: .; D gene: .; J gene: TRBJ1-2
CDR3 DNA: TGTGCCAGCAGGGACGGTCCAGGGGGATCCATGAACACTGAAGCTTTCTTT; CDR3 protein: CASRDGPGGSMNTEAFF; V gene: TRBV28; clone size: few; D gene: TRBD1; J gene: TRBJ1-1
CDR3 DNA: TGCGCCAGCAGCTTGGGATCCGGGACAGGGAGAAATGGCTACACCTTC; CDR3 protein: CASSLGSGTGRNGYTF; V gene: TRBV5-1; clone size: .; D gene: TRBD1; J gene: TRBJ1-2
CDR3 DNA: TGTGCCAGCAGCCCGGGACAGGGGCAGGGCGAGCAGTACTTC; CDR3 protein: CASSPGQGQGEQYF; V gene: TRBV5-4; clone size: .; D gene: TRBD1; J gene: TRBJ2-7
CDR3 DNA: TGTGCCAGCACCCCTACCCCGGGGTTAGGGGCTTTCTTT; CDR3 protein: CASTPTPGLGAFF; V gene: TRBV6-5; clone size: .; D gene: .; J gene: TRBJ1-1
CDR3 DNA: TGTGCCAGCAGGACGGGACAGAATTCCTACGAGCAGTACTTC; CDR3 protein: CASRTGQNSYEQYF; V gene: TRBV6-6; clone size: medium-sized; D gene: TRBD1; J gene: TRBJ2-7
CDR3 DNA: TGTGCCAGCAGCCTAGGGACCCGGACTAGCGGGAGGCATTACAATGAGCAGTTCTTC; CDR3 protein: CASSLGTRTSGRHYNEQFF; V gene: TRBV7-2; clone size: .; D gene: TRBD2; J gene: TRBJ2-1
CDR3 DNA: TGCGCCAGCAGCCACCAAGCGGGAGGCCTCTACGAGCAGTACTTC; CDR3 protein: CASSHQAGGLYEQYF; V gene: TRBV4-1; clone size: .; D gene: TRBD2; J gene: TRBJ2-7
CDR3 DNA: TGTGCCAGCAGCTGGACAGGGAACTATGGCTACACCTTC; CDR3 protein: CASSWTGNYGYTF; V gene: TRBV11-2; clone size: few; D gene: TRBD1; J gene: TRBJ1-2
CDR3 DNA: TGTGCCAGCAGTTCGGACAGGATCGGGACCCAGTACTTC; CDR3 protein: CASSSDRIGTQYF; V gene: TRBV27; clone size: .; D gene: TRBD1; J gene: TRBJ2-5
CDR3 DNA: TGTGCCAGCAGATCAGGGGTTTATGAGCAGTACTTC; CDR3 protein: CASRSGVYEQYF; V gene: TRBV28; clone size: .; D gene: .; J gene: TRBJ2-7
CDR3 DNA: TGTGCCAGCAGTTTAGGGGCTAGCGGGAGTAACGAGCAGTACTTC; CDR3 protein: CASSLGASGSNEQYF; V gene: TRBV28; clone size: .; D gene: TRBD2; J gene: TRBJ2-7
CDR3 DNA: TGTGCCAGCAGTTCGGGACTAGCGGGAGGTGAGCAGTTCTTC; CDR3 protein: CASSSGLAGGEQFF; V gene: TRBV6-5; clone size: .; D gene: TRBD2; J gene: TRBJ2-1
CDR3 DNA: TGTGCCAGCGGACCGACGGGGGACACCATATATTTT; CDR3 protein: CASGPTGDTIYF; V gene: TRBV7-9; clone size: few; D gene: .; J gene: TRBJ1-3
CDR3 DNA: TGTGCCAGTAGTATAAGGCCCACCGGGGAGCTGTTTTTT; CDR3 protein: CASSIRPTGELFF; V gene: TRBV19; clone size: .; D gene: .; J gene: TRBJ2-2
CDR3 DNA: TGTGCTAGCAGCCCGGACAGAAACTCTGGGGCCAACGTCCTGACTTTC; CDR3 protein: CASSPDRNSGANVLTF; V gene: TRBV7-7; clone size: once; D gene: .; J gene: TRBJ2-6
CDR3 DNA: TGTGCCAGCAGTTCGCTCAGAGAGGCTGAAGCTTTCTTT; CDR3 protein: CASSSLREAEAFF; V gene: TRBV2; clone size: .; D gene: .; J gene: TRBJ1-1
CDR3 DNA: TGTGCCATCAGTGACAGGGTGGGAGATACGCAGTATTTT; CDR3 protein: CAISDRVGDTQYF; V gene: TRBV10-3; clone size: .; D gene: .; J gene: TRBJ2-3
CDR3 DNA: TGTGCCAGCCGTCGTTCGGCGCGGGAGGGCTACACCTTC; CDR3 protein: CASRRSAREGYTF; V gene: TRBV28; clone size: .; D gene: .; J gene: TRBJ1-2
CDR3 DNA: TGTGCCAGCAGCCAATCCATGGGCAGGCCCAACTACGAGCAGTACTTC; CDR3 protein: CASSQSMGRPNYEQYF; V gene: TRBV16; clone size: .; D gene: .; J gene: TRBJ2-7
CDR3 DNA: TGTGCCAGCTCACCACTTCAGGGGGCGCGAAACTATGGCTACACCTTC; CDR3 protein: CASSPLQGARNYGYTF; V gene: TRBV18; clone size: .; D gene: TRBD1; J gene: TRBJ1-2
CDR3 DNA: TGTGCCAGCAGCTTGGGGGGGGCGAACACTGAAGCTTTCTTT; CDR3 protein: CASSLGGANTEAFF; V gene: TRBV5-4; clone size: .; D gene: .; J gene: TRBJ1-1
CDR3 DNA: TGCAGCGCACGACCCCTAGGGCTCCAAGAGACCCAGTACTTC; CDR3 protein: CSARPLGLQETQYF; V gene: TRBV29-1; clone size: .; D gene: .; J gene: TRBJ2-5
CDR3 DNA: TGCGCCAGCAGCTTGGGACTAGCGGGAGGCTGGGAGACCCAGTACTTC; CDR3 protein: CASSLGLAGGWETQYF; V gene: TRBV5-1; clone size: .; D gene: TRBD2; J gene: TRBJ2-5
CDR3 DNA: TGTGCCAGCAGTGAATCTGGGGGGGCGAACACCGGGGAGCTGTTTTTT; CDR3 protein: CASSESGGANTGELFF; V gene: TRBV25-1; clone size: .; D gene: TRBD2; J gene: TRBJ2-2
CDR3 DNA: TGTGCCACCAGCAGAGTTTTCGGAGGGCGGGGAGAGACCCAGTACTTC; CDR3 protein: CATSRVFGGRGETQYF; V gene: TRBV15; clone size: .; D gene: .; J gene: TRBJ2-5
CDR3 DNA: TGTGCCAGCAGGGAGGCCTCGAACACTGAAGCTTTCTTT; CDR3 protein: CASREASNTEAFF; V gene: TRBV28; clone size: .; D gene: .; J gene: TRBJ1-1
CDR3 DNA: TGTGCCAGCAGCGCTGGGACAACCGACACTGAAGCTTTCTTT; CDR3 protein: CASSAGTTDTEAFF; V gene: TRBV7-9; clone size: .; D gene: .; J gene: TRBJ1-1
CDR3 DNA: TGTGCCAGCAGTGAGCCGGGCCCTAGCAATCAGCCCCAGCATTTT; CDR3 protein: CASSEPGPSNQPQHF; V gene: TRBV2; clone size: few; D gene: .; J gene: TRBJ1-5